This T cell receptor beta chain appears in the sequencing data of a study of metastatic and nonmetastatic thyroid tumors. About the study: Where malignant and benign thyroid patients were concerned, repertoires were compared across blood and tumor or nodule tissue.

Germline assignment: CDR1 LGHDT and CDR2 YNNKEL (reference sequence). The CDR3 is 12 amino acids. Patients underwent thyroid surgery, and none had received any treatment before it. In the original workflow: Clinicopathological groups differed in CDR3, with these differences serving to build a distant-metastasis classifier for papillary thyroid cancer. TCRdb re-called clones from the PCR reads using MiXCR. The V and J calls come from TCRdb's annotation, not from the publication. The sample comprises 21,000 or so clones, roughly a fifth of which are singletons, and 25% to 35% rests with the top ten. A word on this clone: One junction end does not reproduce the germline sequence, and a read error may be involved.

Sequencing was performed on blood. The clonotype was recovered from a female donor with papillary thyroid cancer or a benign thyroid nodule (not recorded which). Some clones in this sample may be carry-over from other donors' samples. The chain joins TRBV3-1 to TRBJ2-5; D not resolved. DNA of the CDR3: TGTGCCAACAGCCAGATCAGGGAGACCCAGTACTTC. Amino acid sequence: CANSQIRETQYF.